This TCR beta chain originates from a study of T cell repertoires in cytomegalovirus infection. Overall study context: Indications of both CMV infection and matching HLA type were provided by public TCR beta signatures. Points from the study as a whole: The ex vivo response was dominated by HLA-C-restricted CMV-specific TCR beta clonotypes.

The trim removed 3 bases at V and 8 bases at J, leaving 9 bases unmatched. The CDR3 sequence is 14 residues long. Germline lookup yields CDR1 MNHEY and CDR2 SMNVEV (reference sequence). This clonotype was counted a few times. Its antigen is unidentified. Via MiXCR, TCRdb re-called the reads, giving one row per CDR3 protein. The sample contains 450,000 to 550,000 distinct CDR3 sequences, more than 15% of which appear only once. The chain joins TRBV27 to TRBJ1-2; 7 nucleotides match TRBD1. Sequenced material: CD8+ T cells from PBMCs. The receptor was derived from a human donor in good health (CMV status not recorded). Some clones in this sample may be carry-over from other donors' samples. CDR3 protein: CASSFVGGLEGYTF. CDR3 nucleotides: TGTGCCAGCAGTTTTGTAGGGGGCCTCGAAGGCTACACCTTC.